Presented here are 31 T cell receptor beta chains from one specimen sequenced in a study of tumor and adjacent non-tumor tissue in lung cancer. No cell sorting was done before RNA was extracted from the tissue. TCRbeta libraries were built with three rounds of nested PCR, modified from ARM-PCR. MiXCR, run by TCRdb on the multiplex PCR reads, gives a single entry per CDR3 protein. This sample yields 55,000 to 70,000 distinct CDR3 sequences, of which just under 60% are seen a single time; around 21% belongs to the top ten. The sample comprised lung tumor tissue. Receptors were obtained from a man in his fifties or sixties with non-small cell lung cancer.

This clonotype occurred many times. The chain has TRBV5-4 and TRBJ1-1; unclear D gene. The CDR3 runs to 14 residues. Trimming left V 0 bases short and J 5 bases short, with 11 bases between. CDR1 is SGHNT, CDR2 YYREEE, per germline (reference sequence). CDR3 loop: CASSLGGVVTEAFF. The CDR3 nucleotides read TGTGCCAGCAGCTTGGGGGGAGTGGTGACTGAAGCTTTCTTT.

A few counts support this clonotype. This chain joins TRBV2 and TRBJ2-7; 8 nucleotides agree with TRBD2. The CDR3 loop spans 14 amino acids. J lost 7 bases, V lost 7 bases, and 12 bases had no gene match. The V gene's germline CDR1 is SNHLY and CDR2 FYNNEI. This CDR3 reads CASKRTGGPLEQYF. The CDR3 coding sequence is TGTGCCAGCAAGCGGACGGGGGGGCCCTTGGAGCAGTACTTC.

Concerning this clonotype itself: It is likely a read error, because the conserved phenylalanine at the end of the CDR3 is missing. J is TRBJ1-5 and V is TRBV10-3; D gene ambiguous. Trimming pared 8 bases from V and 1 base from J, leaving 15 bases between. This CDR3 comprises 15 residues. Germline V lookup: CDR1 ENHRY, CDR2 SYGVKD. Here the CDR3 reads CAIGVGSISNQPQHS. DNA of the CDR3: TGTGCCATCGGTGTTGGCAGTATAAGCAATCAGCCCCAGCATTCT.

This clonotype appeared a single time. The final CDR3 position lacks the conserved phenylalanine or tryptophan, pointing to a likely read error. No DNA is shown, since the ends of the CDR3 on it are uncertain; the CDR3 is the one TCRdb lists. The gene calls are TRBV6-5 and TRBJ2-2; no check of the table's D call, TRBD1, against the DNA was made. The germline gives CDR1 MNHEY, CDR2 SVGAGI. The CDR3 length equals 18 residues, ends included. The CDR3 loop is CASSYQLPQQGNTGELLL.

A word on this clonotype: Germline and junction disagree at one end, which may indicate a read error. The chain is built from TRBV28 and TRBJ2-7; 8 positions agree with TRBD2. This CDR3 has 17 amino acids. The germline V gene encodes CDR1 MDHEN and CDR2 SYDVKM. CDR3 DNA: TGTGCCAGCAGTTTAGGCAGCGGGAGTTACCCCTCCTACAAGCAGTACTTC. Translating gives CASSLGSGSYPSYKQYF.

Comment on this clonotype: A read error may explain this, as a much larger clone is one base away. The chain couples TRBV11-2 to TRBJ2-2; weak D call: TRBD2 (6 bases). Germline V gives CDR1 SGHAT, CDR2 FQNNGV. The V end lost 5 bases, the J end lost 6 bases, and 19 bases lay between the germline ends. This CDR3 has 16 residues. The CDR3 DNA reads as TGTGCCAGCAGCAACAGGATAACGGGAGTGTCCGGGGAGCTGTTTTTT. Translated, it gives CASSNRITGVSGELFF. The whole variable domain, remainder taken from reference TRBV11-2 and TRBJ2-2, is EAGVAQSPRYKIIEKRQSVAFWCNPISGHATLYWYQQILGQGPKLLIQFQNNGVVDDSQLPKDRFSAERLKGVDSTLKIQPAKLEDSAVYLCASSNRITGVSGELFFGEGSRLTVL.

This clonotype has a handful of counts. Likely a read error: the CDR3 ends without its conserved phenylalanine or tryptophan. The chain combines TRBV5-1 with TRBJ2-7; no definite D call. CDR3 size: 13 residues. Germline CDR1 reads SGHRS; CDR2 reads YFSETQ. The CDR3 DNA reads as TGCGCCAGCAGCTTGGCACAGAGCTACGGGCAGTACCTC. It yields the protein CASSLAQSYGQYL.

About this clonotype: This could be a read error, since a much larger clone is one nucleotide away. This chain joins TRBV10-3 and TRBJ1-6, with a weak D call TRBD1 (5 bases). CDR1 is ENHRY and CDR2 is SYGVKD in the germline V gene. V lost 5 bases and J lost 4, with 12 bases in between. This CDR3 has 15 residues. CDR3 amino acids: CAISTGDSYNSPLHF. The CDR3, as DNA: TGTGCCATCAGTACGGGGGATTCATATAATTCACCCCTCCACTTT.

The gene calls are TRBV29-1 and TRBJ2-1; a weak D match, TRBD2 (6 bases). The CDR3 extends over 14 amino acids. Germline-derived CDR1 and CDR2 are SQVTM and ANQGSEA. Trimming shortened V by 4 bases and J by 3 bases, and 13 bases separated the two germline ends. Here the CDR3 DNA reads TGCAGCGTTGGTCCGGGGGACGACTACAATGAGCAGTTCTTC. Translated: CSVGPGDDYNEQFF.

This clonotype was seen ten or more times. This chain uses TRBV6-6 with TRBJ2-7, with no clear D. Trimming left V 3 bases short and J 3 bases short, with 9 bases between. CDR3 length: 13 amino acids. CDR1 MNHNY and CDR2 SVGAGI come from the germline V gene (reference sequence). The CDR3 bases are TGTGCCAGCAGTTATGGACCGAGCTACGAGCAGTACTTC. Protein sequence: CASSYGPSYEQYF.

This chain connects TRBV11-2 to TRBJ1-3, with 7 bases aligning to TRBD1. CDR1 is SGHAT, CDR2 FQNNGV, per germline. The CDR3 is 16 residues long. V lost 9 bases and J lost 2; bases outside the gene matches: 13. CDR3 region: CASCDRVTTAGNTIYF. DNA of the CDR3: TGTGCCAGTTGCGACAGGGTGACTACCGCTGGAAACACCATATATTTT.

As concerns this clonotype: The CDR3 does not end in the conserved phenylalanine or tryptophan, so this is likely a read error. No DNA is shown, since the ends of the CDR3 on it are uncertain; the CDR3 is the one TCRdb lists. This sequence joins TRBV14 and TRBJ1-6. The CDR3 sequence runs 15 residues, both termini included. Germline lookup yields CDR1 SGHDN and CDR2 FVKESK. The CDR3 spells CASSQGVVYNSPLRL.

Regarding this clonotype: A much larger clone differs by one base, so this may be a read error. The chain is built from TRBV5-5 and TRBJ2-3, with a weak D call TRBD1 (5 bases). The end of the DNA is better explained by TRBJ1-5, so the J call may be wrong. Germline values: CDR1 SGHKS, CDR2 YYEKEE (reference sequence). CDR3 size: 14 residues. This CDR3 is CASNIDRWLDTQHF. The CDR3 nucleotides are TGTGCCAGCAACATAGACAGATGGCTAGATACGCAGCATTTT.

This clonotype has more than one count but fewer than ten. The junction departs from germline at one end; a sequencing error may be responsible. The genes are TRBV10-2 and TRBJ2-2; D perhaps matches TRBD2 (5 bases). The germline gives CDR1 WSHSY, CDR2 SAAADI. The length of the CDR3 is 13 residues. CDR3 DNA: TGCGCCAGCAGTGAGGTCGTTGATGGGGAGCTGTTCTTT. Translating it yields CASSEVVDGELFF.

In the case of this clonotype: A much bigger clone sits one base away, suggesting this may be a read error. The chain uses TRBV4-1 and TRBJ2-4; 11 bases map to TRBD2. From germline, CDR1 is MGHRA and CDR2 YSYEKL. V lost 3 bases, J lost 3 bases, and 13 bases stayed unmatched. The CDR3 length is 19 residues. The CDR3 here is CASSHPGLAEGPLKNIQYF. In nucleotides, the CDR3 is TGCGCCAGCAGCCATCCGGGACTAGCGGAGGGGCCACTCAAAAACATTCAGTACTTC.

Remarks on this clonotype: This may be a read error: a much more frequent sequence differs by one nucleotide. The chain employs TRBV6-5 and TRBJ2-7; 9 nucleotides align to TRBD1. Germline loops: CDR1 MNHEY, CDR2 SVGAGI. The CDR3 is 14 amino acids. Germline trimming cut 10 bases from V and 4 bases from J; bases unmatched to any gene: 11. CDR3 sequence (DNA): TGTGCCAACAGATTGGGACAGGGCGCGTACGAGCAGTACTTC. This gives the protein CANRLGQGAYEQYF.

This clonotype was observed at least ten times. V and J are TRBV20-1 and TRBJ1-5, with TRBD1 as a possible D gene (5 bases). Germline lookup yields CDR1 DFQATT and CDR2 SNEGSKA (reference sequence). Trimming left V 2 bases short and J 2 bases short, with 7 bases between. This CDR3 has 13 residues. The CDR3 reads CSARSGGNQPQHF. Here the CDR3 DNA reads TGCAGTGCTAGATCGGGGGGCAATCAGCCCCAGCATTTT.

Comment on this clonotype: The junction departs from germline at one end; a sequencing error may be responsible. This chain links TRBV10-2 with TRBJ2-7, with 7 bases that match TRBD2. The CDR3 is 14 amino acids. The germline V gene encodes CDR1 WSHSY and CDR2 SAAADI. CDR3 nucleotides: TGCGCCAGCAGGCGGGAGTCGAGCCCCTACGAGCAGTACTTT. As protein: CASRRESSPYEQYF.

This clonotype was recorded at least ten times. The genes are TRBV4-1 and TRBJ2-3; D is possibly TRBD1 or TRBD2 (6 bases each). The CDR3 spans 15 residues. Deletions cut 3 bases from V and 4 bases from J, with 14 bases between. Germline V lookup: CDR1 MGHRA, CDR2 YSYEKL. Here the CDR3 reads CASSQVGGAADTQYF. CDR3 bases: TGCGCCAGCAGCCAGGTGGGGGGCGCCGCAGATACGCAGTATTTT.

This clonotype has a handful of counts. A read error may be the cause here, since a much bigger clone is one base away. The chain joins TRBV20-1 to TRBJ1-2, with a tentative D call TRBD1 (6 bases). The germline V gene encodes CDR1 DFQATT and CDR2 SNEGSKA (reference sequence). The CDR3 loop spans 15 amino acids. V lost 7 bases and J lost 5, with 23 bases in between. In DNA form, the CDR3 reads TGCAGTGTGGTATTCGCAGGGGCCGCCGGGTATGGCTACACCTTC. Encoded protein: CSVVFAGAAGYGYTF.

The genes are TRBV5-1 and TRBJ2-3; D is tentatively TRBD1 or TRBD2 (5 bases each). Per the germline V gene, CDR1 is SGHRS and CDR2 is YFSETQ. Trimming pared 9 bases from V and 2 bases from J, leaving 13 bases between. This CDR3 spans 13 amino acids. This CDR3 reads CANRGEHTDTQYF. The CDR3 DNA reads as TGCGCCAACCGGGGCGAGCACACAGATACGCAGTATTTT.

Details on this clonotype: With a much larger clone just one base away, this may be a read error. The chain joins TRBV20-1 to TRBJ1-6; 7 bases agree with TRBD1. The germline V gene encodes CDR1 DFQATT and CDR2 SNEGSKA (reference sequence). This CDR3 has 15 residues. The CDR3 bases are TGCAATGCGCGACAGGGCTTCTCCTATAATTCACCCCTCCACTTT. The encoded protein is CNARQGFSYNSPLHF.

This clonotype appeared a few times. The chain recombines TRBV28 with TRBJ1-1; 9 positions agree with TRBD1. V lost 5 bases and J lost 10; bases outside the gene matches: 8. Looked up from germline, CDR1 is MDHEN and CDR2 is SYDVKM. The CDR3 is made up of 13 amino acids. CDR3 nucleotide sequence: TGTGCCAGCAGTGCTCTGGGGACAGGGCGAGCTTTCTTT. It specifies CASSALGTGRAFF.

Notes on this clonotype: Possible read error: a much larger clone is one base away. The V call is TRBV12-3 or TRBV12-4, the J call TRBJ1-1; D unresolved. The CDR3 totals 13 residues. The CDR3 DNA sequence: TGTGCCAGCAGTTTAATGGCGAACACTGGAGCTTTCTTT. As protein: CASSLMANTGAFF.

Comment on this clonotype: Relative to the germline gene, one junction end is altered; a read error may explain this. This sequence joins TRBV10-1 and TRBJ2-2, with 10 positions matching TRBD2. CDR3 size: 16 residues. Germline CDR1 is WNHNN and CDR2 is SYGVQD (reference sequence). The CDR3 DNA follows: TGCGCCAGCAGTCATGCGAGACTAGCGGGCACCGTGGAGCTGTTTTTT. Amino acids: CASSHARLAGTVELFF.

There are a few counts of this clonotype. A much more abundant neighbour one base away suggests this may be a read error. CDR3 coding DNA: TGTGTCAGTAGTAGAACGTCCCGCGCAACTAATGAAAAACTGTTTTTT. Translated: CVSSRTSRATNEKLFF. The gene calls are TRBV19 and TRBJ1-4; no reliable D call. Looked up from germline, CDR1 is LNHDA and CDR2 is SQIVND (reference sequence). The CDR3 has 16 residues.

Notes on this clonotype: Being one base from a much bigger clone, this may be a read error. The chain recombines TRBV20-1 with TRBJ2-7; 10 nucleotides match TRBD2. Germline assignment: CDR1 DFQATT and CDR2 SNEGSKA (reference sequence). V shed 2 bases and J 2 bases; nucleotides not matched to a gene: 6. This CDR3 spans 15 amino acids. Here the CDR3 reads CSARFGSGRTYEQYF. DNA for the CDR3: TGCAGTGCTAGATTTGGTAGCGGGAGGACCTACGAGCAGTACTTC.

With respect to this clonotype: A much larger clone differs by one base, so this may be a read error. The CDR3 DNA is TGTGCCAGCTGTTATGGGAAAATTGCGGGAAGGACAGATACGCAGTATTTT. As protein: CASCYGKIAGRTDTQYF. V is TRBV6-6 and J is TRBJ2-3, with D perhaps TRBD2 (6 bases). CDR1 MNHNY and CDR2 SVGAGI come from the germline V gene (reference sequence). The CDR3 loop spans 17 amino acids.

Regarding this clonotype: Without the conserved terminal phenylalanine or tryptophan, this CDR3 likely stems from a read error. The rearrangement uses TRBV29-1 and TRBJ2-1; D possibly corresponds to TRBD2 (5 bases). The germline CDR1 and CDR2 sequences are SQVTM and ANQGSEA. V lost 4 bases and J lost 10, with 14 bases in between. The CDR3 consists of 12 residues. In DNA, the CDR3 is TGCAGCGTTGGACTCATAACTAGGGAGCAGTTCCTC. It translates to CSVGLITREQFL.

About this clonotype itself: This could be a read error, since a much larger clone is one nucleotide away. The gene calls are TRBV5-4 and TRBJ1-1, with 7 bases that match TRBD1. The V and J ends lost 5 bases and 6 bases, in that order; junction bases with no gene match: 7. The CDR3 loop spans 13 amino acids. Per germline, CDR1 SGHNT and CDR2 YYREEE (reference sequence). The CDR3 DNA sequence: TGTGCCAGCAGAAGGGGACAGCAGCCTGAAGCTTTCTTT. Translated: CASRRGQQPEAFF.

The genes are TRBV28 and TRBJ1-5; D not resolved. This CDR3 is built from 12 residues. The germline V and J ends were trimmed by 7 bases and 8 bases, with 12 bases remaining between them. Per the germline V gene, CDR1 is MDHEN and CDR2 is SYDVKM. CDR3 nucleotide sequence: TGTGCCAGCACCATTTGGTCGAAGCCCCAGCATTTT. It translates to CASTIWSKPQHF.